Sequencing of this T cell receptor beta chain was carried out in a study of post-analysis software for immune sequencing data. As for the study in general: Both relapsing-remitting and secondary progressive multiple sclerosis featured among the disease courses, as did progressive-relapsing multiple sclerosis.

Comment on this clonotype: Antigen: not known.

Germline V gene sequence: CDR1 MNHEY, CDR2 SVGAGI. CDR3 length: 14 residues. The junction had 9 bases not matched to a gene; V was cut back by 8 bases and J by 9 bases. General study findings and limits: In multiple sclerosis, normalized Chao1 diversity was significantly below that of controls. When the samples were clustered directly with F measure, those that had been prepared in the same batch showed strong co-clustering. A few TRBV segments occurring more often in patients than controls included TRBV5-6, TRBV5-1 and TRBV20-1.

cDNA libraries of TCR beta carried unique molecular identifiers. A population of roughly 0.85 to 10 million T cells gave rise to about half a million cDNA molecules. Each CDR3 protein is one row after TCRdb ran MiXCR on the PCR reads. Of hundreds of thousands of distinct CDR3 sequences detected, more than 50% appear once; the ten largest clones hold 10% to 12%. The clonotype was recovered from a girl aged 2-10 years with multiple sclerosis. The chain is built from TRBV6-5 and TRBJ2-1; TRBD2 agrees at 11 bases. Sequencing was carried out using blood. DNA for the CDR3: TGTGCCAGCGCAATAGCGGGGGGGCCGAGTGAGCAGTTCTTC. Amino acid sequence: CASAIAGGPSEQFF.